The clone carrying this T cell receptor (beta chain) was seen only a few times. These data belong to a study of control samples from healthy donors and cancer patients. Trimming removed 2 bases from V and 2 bases from J, with 10 bases in between. The CDR3 runs 14 residues. Germline CDR1 and CDR2: MNHNY and SVGAGI (reference sequence). Assay used: immunoSEQ multiplex PCR; TCRdb lists only in-frame clones, some missing. The sample shows some 99,000 clones, roughly nine tenths of them seen only once. This TCR came from a human donor in good health. The donor label of this sample is uncertain. The gene calls are TRBV6-6 and TRBJ2-7; D is ambiguous. Sequencing used blood. CDR3 amino acids: CASSYKGQTYEQYF. The CDR3, as DNA: TGTGCCAGCAGTTACAAGGGTCAGACCTACGAGCAGTACTTC.